This T cell receptor (beta chain) emerged from a study of vaccination and CD4 T cells after COVID-19. Across the whole study: Typically, post-vaccine samples were obtained a median roughly 70 days after dose two, within a range of 14 to 241. Whole-study results and caveats: Among reactive clones from convalescent patients, a median roughly 90% appeared only post-vaccination.

Treatment here: roughly 11-day PBMC culture with coronavirus spike peptide pools or control peptides (ViraFEST assay). Trimming took 2 bases from V and 0 from J, leaving 2 bases between them. Germline lookup yields CDR1 SGHTA and CDR2 FQGNSA. CDR3 length: 13 residues. Sequencing of DNA taken from cultured CD4+ T cells relied on the Oncomine TCR Beta short-read assay. Investigators obtained genomic DNA by extraction from cultured CD4+ T cells. A single record per CDR3 protein comes from TCRdb applying MiXCR to the PCR reads. Counted here are around 20,000 distinct CDR3 sequences, about two fifths occurring once; the ten biggest clones make up around 6.5%. This clonotype counts as medium-sized. What it binds is unknown.

The TCR sequence derives from a human donor who had recovered from COVID-19. Sample: CD4+ T cells from blood, cultured in vitro, taken before SARS-CoV-2 vaccination. The V call is TRBV7-2, the J call TRBJ1-3; D unclear. CDR3 loop: CASSLHSGNTIYF. DNA of the CDR3: TGTGCCAGCAGCTTACACTCTGGAAACACCATATATTTT.